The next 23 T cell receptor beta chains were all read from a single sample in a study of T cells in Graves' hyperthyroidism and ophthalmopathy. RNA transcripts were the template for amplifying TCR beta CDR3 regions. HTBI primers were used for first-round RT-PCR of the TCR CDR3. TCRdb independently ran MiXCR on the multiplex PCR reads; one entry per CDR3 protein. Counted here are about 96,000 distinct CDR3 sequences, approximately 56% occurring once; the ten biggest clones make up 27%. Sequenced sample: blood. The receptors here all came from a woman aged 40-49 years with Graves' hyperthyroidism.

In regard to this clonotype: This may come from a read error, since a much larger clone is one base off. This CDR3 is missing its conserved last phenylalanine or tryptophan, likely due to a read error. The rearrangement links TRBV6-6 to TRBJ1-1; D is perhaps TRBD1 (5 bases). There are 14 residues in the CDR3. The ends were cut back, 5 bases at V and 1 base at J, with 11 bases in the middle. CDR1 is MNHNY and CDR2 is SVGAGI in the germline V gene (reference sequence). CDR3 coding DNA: TGTGCCAGCAGTGAACCGGGACGGAACACTGAAGCTTTCTCT. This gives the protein CASSEPGRNTEAFS.

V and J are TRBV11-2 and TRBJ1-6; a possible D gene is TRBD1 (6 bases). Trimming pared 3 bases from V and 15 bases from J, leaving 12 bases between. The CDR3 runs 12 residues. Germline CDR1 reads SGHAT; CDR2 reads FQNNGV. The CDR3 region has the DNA TGTGCCAGCAGCTTCGGTAGGGGGGGCCTCCACTTT. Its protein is CASSFGRGGLHF. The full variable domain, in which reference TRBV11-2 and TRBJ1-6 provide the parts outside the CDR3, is EAGVAQSPRYKIIEKRQSVAFWCNPISGHATLYWYQQILGQGPKLLIQFQNNGVVDDSQLPKDRFSAERLKGVDSTLKIQPAKLEDSAVYLCASSFGRGGLHFGNGTRLTVT.

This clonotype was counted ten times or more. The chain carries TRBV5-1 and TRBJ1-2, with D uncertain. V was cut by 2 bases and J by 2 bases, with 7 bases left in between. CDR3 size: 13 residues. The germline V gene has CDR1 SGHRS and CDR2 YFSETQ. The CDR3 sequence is CASSFTQNYGYTF. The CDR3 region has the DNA TGCGCCAGCAGCTTCACACAGAACTATGGCTACACCTTC.

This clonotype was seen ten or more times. The chain's CDR3 is CASSTPGTGDYEQYF. In nucleotides, the CDR3 is TGTGCCAGCAGCACCCCCGGGACAGGGGACTACGAGCAGTACTTC. The rearrangement links TRBV7-9 to TRBJ2-7; 10 bases line up with TRBD1. The ends lost 5 bases at V and 3 bases at J; junction bases unmatched: 7. The CDR3 consists of 15 residues. The germline V gene encodes CDR1 SEHNR and CDR2 FQNEAQ (reference sequence).

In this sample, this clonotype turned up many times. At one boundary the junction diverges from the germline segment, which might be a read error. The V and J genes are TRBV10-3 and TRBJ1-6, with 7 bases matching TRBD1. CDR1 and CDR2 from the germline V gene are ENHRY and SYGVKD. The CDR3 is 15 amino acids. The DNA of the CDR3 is TGTGCCAGCAGTGGCGGGACAGCTTATAATTCACCCCTCCACTTT. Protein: CASSGGTAYNSPLHF.

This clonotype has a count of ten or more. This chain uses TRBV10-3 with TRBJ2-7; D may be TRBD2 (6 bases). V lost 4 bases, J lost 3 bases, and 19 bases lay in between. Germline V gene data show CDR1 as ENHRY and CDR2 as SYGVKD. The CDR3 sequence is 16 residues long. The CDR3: CAISGRGRDSGYEQYF. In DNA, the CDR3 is TGTGCCATCAGTGGACGAGGCCGGGACTCGGGCTACGAGCAGTACTTC.

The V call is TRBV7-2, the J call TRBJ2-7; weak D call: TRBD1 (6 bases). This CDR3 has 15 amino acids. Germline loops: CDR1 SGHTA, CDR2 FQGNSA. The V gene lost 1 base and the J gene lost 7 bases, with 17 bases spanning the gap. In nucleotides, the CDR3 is TGTGCCAGCAGCTTAGGAGGGGGTCTCTACCGGGAGCAGTACTTC. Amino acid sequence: CASSLGGGLYREQYF.

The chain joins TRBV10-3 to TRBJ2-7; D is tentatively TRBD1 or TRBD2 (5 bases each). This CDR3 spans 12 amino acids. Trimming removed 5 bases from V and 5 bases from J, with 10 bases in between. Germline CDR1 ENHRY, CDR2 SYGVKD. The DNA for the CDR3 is TGTGCCATCAGTCTGGGGACGGACGAGCAGTACTTC. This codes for CAISLGTDEQYF.

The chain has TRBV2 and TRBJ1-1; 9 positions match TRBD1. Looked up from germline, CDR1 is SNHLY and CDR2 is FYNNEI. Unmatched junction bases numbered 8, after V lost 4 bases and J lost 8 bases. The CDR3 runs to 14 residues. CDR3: CASSAGTGFTEAFF. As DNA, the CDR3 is TGTGCCAGCAGTGCCGGGACAGGGTTCACCGAAGCTTTCTTT.

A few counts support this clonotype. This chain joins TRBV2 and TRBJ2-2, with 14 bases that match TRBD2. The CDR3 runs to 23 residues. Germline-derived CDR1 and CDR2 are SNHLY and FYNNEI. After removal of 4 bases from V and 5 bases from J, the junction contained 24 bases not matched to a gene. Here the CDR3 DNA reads TGTGCCAGCAGTGTTATCATCTTACCTGTCCCGGGACTAGCGGGAGTAAGGACCGGGGAGCTGTTTTTT. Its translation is CASSVIILPVPGLAGVRTGELFF. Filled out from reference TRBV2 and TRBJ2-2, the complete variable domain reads EPEVTQTPSHQVTQMGQEVILRCVPISNHLYFYWYRQILGQKVEFLVSFYNNEISEKSEIFDDQFSVERPDGSNFTLKIRSTKLEDSAMYFCASSVIILPVPGLAGVRTGELFFGEGSRLTVL.

CDR3 loop: CSAVLAGGAKKTQYF. CDR3 DNA sequence: TGCAGTGCCGTACTAGCGGGGGGAGCCAAGAAGACCCAGTACTTC. The chain has TRBV20-1 and TRBJ2-5; 12 positions agree with TRBD2. CDR3 length: 15 residues. Trimming cost V 6 bases and J 6 bases; bases outside gene matches: 11. The V gene's germline CDR1 is DFQATT and CDR2 SNEGSKA (reference sequence).

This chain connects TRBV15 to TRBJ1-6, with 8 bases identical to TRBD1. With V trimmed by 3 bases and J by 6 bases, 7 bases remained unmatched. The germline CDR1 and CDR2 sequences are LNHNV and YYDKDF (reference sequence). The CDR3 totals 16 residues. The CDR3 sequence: CATSSDWTGSNSPLHF. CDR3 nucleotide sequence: TGTGCCACCAGCAGTGATTGGACAGGGAGTAATTCACCCCTCCACTTT.

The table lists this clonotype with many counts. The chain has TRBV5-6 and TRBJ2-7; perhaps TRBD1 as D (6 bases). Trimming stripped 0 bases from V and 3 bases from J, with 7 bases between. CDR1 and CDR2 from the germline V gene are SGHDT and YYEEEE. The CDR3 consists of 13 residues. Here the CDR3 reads CASSLGDNYEQYF. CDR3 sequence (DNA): TGTGCCAGCAGCTTGGGGGACAACTACGAGCAGTACTTC.

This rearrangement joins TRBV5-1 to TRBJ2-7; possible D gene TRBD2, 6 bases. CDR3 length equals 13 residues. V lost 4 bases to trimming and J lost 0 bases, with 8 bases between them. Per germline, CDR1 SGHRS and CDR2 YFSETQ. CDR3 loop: CASSMRGSYEQYF. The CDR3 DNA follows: TGCGCCAGCAGCATGCGGGGCTCCTACGAGCAGTACTTC.

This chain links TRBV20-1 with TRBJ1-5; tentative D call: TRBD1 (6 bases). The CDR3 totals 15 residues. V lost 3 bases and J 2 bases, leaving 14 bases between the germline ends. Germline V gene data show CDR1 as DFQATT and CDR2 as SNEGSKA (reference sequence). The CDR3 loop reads CSASFGGPGNQPQHF. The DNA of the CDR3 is TGCAGTGCTAGTTTTGGGGGCCCTGGCAATCAGCCCCAGCATTTT.

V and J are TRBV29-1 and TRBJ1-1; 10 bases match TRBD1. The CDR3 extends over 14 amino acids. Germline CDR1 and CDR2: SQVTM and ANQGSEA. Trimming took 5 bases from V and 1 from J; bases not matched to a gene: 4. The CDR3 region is CSVLGTGANTEAFF. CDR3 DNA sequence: TGCAGCGTTCTCGGGACAGGGGCGAACACTGAAGCTTTCTTT.

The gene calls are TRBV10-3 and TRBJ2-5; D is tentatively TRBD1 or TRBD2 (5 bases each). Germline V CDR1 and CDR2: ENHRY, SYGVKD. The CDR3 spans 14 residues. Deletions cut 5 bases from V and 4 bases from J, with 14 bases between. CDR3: CAISLGTWLETQYF. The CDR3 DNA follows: TGTGCCATCAGTCTGGGGACGTGGTTAGAGACCCAGTACTTC.

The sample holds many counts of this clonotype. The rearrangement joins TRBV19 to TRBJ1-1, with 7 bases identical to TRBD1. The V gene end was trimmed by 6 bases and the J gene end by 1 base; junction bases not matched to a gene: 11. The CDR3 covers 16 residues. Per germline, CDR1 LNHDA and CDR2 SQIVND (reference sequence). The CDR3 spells CASSPFGQDANTEAFF. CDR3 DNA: TGTGCCAGTAGCCCCTTTGGACAGGATGCGAACACTGAAGCTTTCTTT.

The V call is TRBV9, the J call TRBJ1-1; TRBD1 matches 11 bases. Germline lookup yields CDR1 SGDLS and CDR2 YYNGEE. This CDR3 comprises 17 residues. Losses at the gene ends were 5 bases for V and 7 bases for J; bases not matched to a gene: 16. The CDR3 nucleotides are TGTGCCAGCAGTAAGAGCGAGTCCGGGACAGGGGGTGATGAAGCTTTCTTT. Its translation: CASSKSESGTGGDEAFF. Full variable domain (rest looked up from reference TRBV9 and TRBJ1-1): DSGVTQTPKHLITATGQRVTLRCSPRSGDLSVYWYQQSLDQGLQFLIQYYNGEERAKGNILERFSAQQFPDLHSELNLSSLELGDSALYFCASSKSESGTGGDEAFFGQGTRLTVV.

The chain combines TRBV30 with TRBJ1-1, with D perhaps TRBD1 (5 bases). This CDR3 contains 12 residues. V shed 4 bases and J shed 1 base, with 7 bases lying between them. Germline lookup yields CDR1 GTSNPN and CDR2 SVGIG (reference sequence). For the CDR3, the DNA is TGTGCCTGGACGAGGGGGAACACTGAAGCTTTCTTT. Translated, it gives CAWTRGNTEAFF.

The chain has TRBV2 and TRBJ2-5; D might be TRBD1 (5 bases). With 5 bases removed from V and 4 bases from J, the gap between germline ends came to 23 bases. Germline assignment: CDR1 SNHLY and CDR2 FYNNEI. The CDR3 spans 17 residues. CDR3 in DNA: TGTGCCAGCAGTTTATTGGGTGCTCAGGGATATACAGAGACCCAGTACTTC. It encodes CASSLLGAQGYTETQYF.

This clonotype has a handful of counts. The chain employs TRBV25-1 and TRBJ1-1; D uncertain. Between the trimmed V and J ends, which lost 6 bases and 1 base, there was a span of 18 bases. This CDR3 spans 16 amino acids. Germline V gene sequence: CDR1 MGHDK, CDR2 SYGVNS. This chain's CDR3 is CASRGPVTSPNTEAFF. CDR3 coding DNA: TGTGCCAGCAGAGGGCCCGTGACAAGTCCGAACACTGAAGCTTTCTTT.

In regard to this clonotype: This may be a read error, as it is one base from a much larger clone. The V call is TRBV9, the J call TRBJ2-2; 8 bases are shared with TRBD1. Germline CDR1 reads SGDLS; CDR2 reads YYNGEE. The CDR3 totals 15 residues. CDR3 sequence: CASGVGQGFDGELFF. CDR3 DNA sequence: TGTGCCAGCGGCGTAGGACAGGGATTTGACGGGGAGCTGTTTTTT.